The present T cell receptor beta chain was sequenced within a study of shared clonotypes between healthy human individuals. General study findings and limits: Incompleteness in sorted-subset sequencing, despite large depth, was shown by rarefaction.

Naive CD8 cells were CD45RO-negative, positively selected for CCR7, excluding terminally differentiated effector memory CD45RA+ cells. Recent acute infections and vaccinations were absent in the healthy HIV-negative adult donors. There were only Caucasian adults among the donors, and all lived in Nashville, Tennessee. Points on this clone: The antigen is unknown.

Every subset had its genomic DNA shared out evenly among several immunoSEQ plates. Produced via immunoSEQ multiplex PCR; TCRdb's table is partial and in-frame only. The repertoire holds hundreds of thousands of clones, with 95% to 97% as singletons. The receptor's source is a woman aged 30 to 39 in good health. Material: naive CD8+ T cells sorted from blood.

The CDR3 DNA reads as TGCGCCAGCAGCTTGGGAGGTGGTAGGCAAGAGACCCAGTACTTC. Translated, it gives CASSLGGGRQETQYF. The chain joins TRBV5-1 to TRBJ2-5; no firm D call. Germline V gives CDR1 SGHRS, CDR2 YFSETQ. Trimming shortened V by 0 bases and J by 2 bases, and 11 bases separated the two germline ends. The CDR3 consists of 15 residues.